These T cell receptor beta chains were read from a single sample in a study of T cell repertoires in cytomegalovirus infection. TCRdb recomputed calls from the reads with MiXCR, one row per CDR3 protein. The repertoire holds some 700,000 distinct CDR3 sequences, with 35% to 45% as singletons. Sequencing input: PBMCs. All receptors derive from a human donor in good health (CMV status not recorded). Some clones in this sample may be carry-over from other donors' samples. Both conserved end residues are part of each CDR3. The D gene is left open where the match is weak.

d_call j_call v_call cdr3_aa
TRBD1 TRBJ2-7 TRBV11-2 CASSFGTESYEQYF
TRBD1 TRBJ1-2 TRBV19 CASSHLRQGSGGYTF
NA TRBJ1-4 TRBV29-1 CSVGTGATNEKLFF
TRBD1 TRBJ1-2 TRBV4-2 CASSQEATGGYYGYTF
NA TRBJ1-2 TRBV12-3/TRBV12-4 CASRGGGTHGYTF
TRBD1 TRBJ1-1 TRBV7-2 CASSYRDRGNTEAFF
NA TRBJ2-2 TRBV28 CASTAGTPGVRELFF
NA TRBJ1-6 TRBV7-6 CASSLYSNTFYNSPLHF
TRBD1 TRBJ2-7 TRBV19 CASSGRRDRGNEQYF
NA TRBJ2-7 TRBV12-3/TRBV12-4 CASSLIRRSNEQYF